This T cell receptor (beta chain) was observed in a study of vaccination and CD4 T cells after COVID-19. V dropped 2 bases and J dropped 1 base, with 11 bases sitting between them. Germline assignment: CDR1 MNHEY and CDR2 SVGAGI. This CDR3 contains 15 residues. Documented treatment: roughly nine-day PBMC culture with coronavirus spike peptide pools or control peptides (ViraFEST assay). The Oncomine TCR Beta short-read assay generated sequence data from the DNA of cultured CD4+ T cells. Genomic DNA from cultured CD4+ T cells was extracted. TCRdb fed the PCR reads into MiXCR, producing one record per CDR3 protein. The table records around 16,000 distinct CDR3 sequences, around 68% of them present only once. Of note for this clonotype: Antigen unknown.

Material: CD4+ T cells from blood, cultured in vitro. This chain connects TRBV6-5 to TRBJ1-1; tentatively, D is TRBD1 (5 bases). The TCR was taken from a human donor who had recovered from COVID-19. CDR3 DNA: TGTGCCAGCAGTTACGGGACCGTGGCGAACACTGAAGCTTTCTTT. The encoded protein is CASSYGTVANTEAFF.